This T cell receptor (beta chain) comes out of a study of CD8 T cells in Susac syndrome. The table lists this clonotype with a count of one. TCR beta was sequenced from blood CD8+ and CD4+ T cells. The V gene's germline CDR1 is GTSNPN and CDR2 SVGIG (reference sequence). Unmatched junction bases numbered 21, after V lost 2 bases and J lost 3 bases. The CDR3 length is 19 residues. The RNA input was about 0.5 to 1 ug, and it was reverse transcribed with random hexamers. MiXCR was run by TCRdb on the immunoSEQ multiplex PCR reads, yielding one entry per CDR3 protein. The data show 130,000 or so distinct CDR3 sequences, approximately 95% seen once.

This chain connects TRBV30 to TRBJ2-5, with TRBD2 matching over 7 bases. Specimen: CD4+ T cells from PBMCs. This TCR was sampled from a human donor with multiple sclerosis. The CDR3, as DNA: TGTGCCTGGAGTTTAACGCTTGGCGGGGGAGCCGGATCAAAAGAGACCCAGTACTTC. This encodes CAWSLTLGGGAGSKETQYF.